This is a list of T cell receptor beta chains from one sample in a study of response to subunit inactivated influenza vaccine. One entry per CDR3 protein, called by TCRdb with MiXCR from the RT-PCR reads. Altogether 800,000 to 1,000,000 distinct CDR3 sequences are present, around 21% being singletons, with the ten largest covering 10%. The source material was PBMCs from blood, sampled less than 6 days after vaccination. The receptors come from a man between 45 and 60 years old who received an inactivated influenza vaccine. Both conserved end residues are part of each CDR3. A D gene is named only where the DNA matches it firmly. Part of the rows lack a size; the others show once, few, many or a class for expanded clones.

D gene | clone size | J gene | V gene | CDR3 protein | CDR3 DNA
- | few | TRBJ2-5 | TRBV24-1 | CATSDLTAQETQYF | TGTGCCACCAGTGATTTAACAGCCCAAGAGACCCAGTACTTC
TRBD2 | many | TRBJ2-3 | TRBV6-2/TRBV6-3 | CASSLSGISTDTQYF | TGTGCCAGCAGTCTTAGCGGGATTAGCACAGATACGCAGTATTTT
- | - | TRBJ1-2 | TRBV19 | CASRSGLNYGYTF | TGTGCCAGTCGTTCGGGGCTTAACTATGGCTACACCTTC
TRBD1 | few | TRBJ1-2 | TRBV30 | CAWSLTLDRVYGYTF | TGTGCCTGGAGCCTCACCCTGGACAGGGTCTATGGCTACACCTTC
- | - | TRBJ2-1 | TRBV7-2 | CASSPSSSARDNEQFF | TGTGCCAGCAGCCCATCCTCTAGCGCACGGGACAATGAGCAGTTCTTC
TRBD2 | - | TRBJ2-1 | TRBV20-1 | CSASPLAGESYNEQFF | TGCAGTGCTAGCCCACTAGCGGGAGAATCCTACAATGAGCAGTTCTTC
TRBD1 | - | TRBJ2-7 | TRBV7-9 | CASSLATLTGYSYEQYF | TGTGCCAGCAGCTTAGCGACTCTGACAGGGTATTCCTACGAGCAGTACTTC
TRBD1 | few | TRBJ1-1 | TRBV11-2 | CASSSGQAFMNTEAFF | TGTGCCAGCAGCTCGGGACAGGCATTCATGAACACTGAAGCTTTCTTT
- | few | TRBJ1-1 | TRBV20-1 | CSAKRGHENTEAFF | TGCAGTGCCAAGAGGGGACACGAGAACACTGAAGCTTTCTTT
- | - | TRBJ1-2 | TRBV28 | CASSSDWTSHYGYTF | TGTGCCAGCAGTTCCGACTGGACAAGCCACTATGGCTACACCTTC
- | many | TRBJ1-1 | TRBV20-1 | CSARGTGIPEAFF | TGCAGTGCTAGAGGTACAGGGATCCCTGAAGCTTTCTTT
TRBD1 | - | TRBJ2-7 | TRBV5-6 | CATRPTPGQGSYEQYF | TGTGCCACCAGACCTACACCGGGACAGGGCTCCTACGAGCAGTACTTC
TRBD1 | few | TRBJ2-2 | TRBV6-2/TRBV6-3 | CASSRGTAGGELFF | TGTGCCAGCAGTAGGGGGACAGCAGGCGGGGAGCTGTTTTTT
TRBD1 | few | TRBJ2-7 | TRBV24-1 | CATSGAGQDYEQYF | TGTGCCACCAGTGGCGCGGGACAGGATTACGAGCAGTACTTC
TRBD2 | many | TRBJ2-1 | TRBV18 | CASSPPPLAGVNEQFF | TGTGCCAGCTCACCACCCCCACTAGCGGGAGTTAATGAGCAGTTCTTC
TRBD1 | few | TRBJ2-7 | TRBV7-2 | CASSLDAGTGGGYEQYF | TGTGCCAGCAGCTTAGACGCAGGGACAGGGGGCGGATACGAGCAGTACTTC
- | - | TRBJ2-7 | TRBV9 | CASSVGWGYSYEQYF | TGTGCCAGCAGCGTAGGCTGGGGGTACTCCTACGAGCAGTACTTC